Sequencing of this T cell receptor beta chain was carried out in a study of PD-1 blockade in classical Hodgkin lymphoma. Data came from immunoSEQ multiplex PCR; TCRdb stores just in-frame clones and leaves some out. The sample holds tens of thousands of clones, 82% seen once. Trimming removed 0 bases at V and 3 bases at J, with 11 bases between. Germline CDR1 reads MGHDK; CDR2 reads SYGVNS. This CDR3 spans 15 amino acids. Stated time point: cycle 4 day 1 (C4D1), after less than 7 weeks of nivolumab. Relapse was seen in all patients after autologous stem cell transplantation, and brentuximab vedotin exposure was variable.

This chain uses TRBV25-1 with TRBJ1-1; D might be TRBD1 (5 bases). Specimen: peripheral blood mononuclear cells (PBMCs), collected before the fourth cycle of nivolumab. The TCR comes from a human donor with classical Hodgkin lymphoma. CDR3 residues: CASSEYGGGDTEAFF. CDR3 DNA: TGTGCCAGCAGTGAATATGGAGGAGGGGACACTGAAGCTTTCTTT.